Presented here are 14 T cell receptor beta chains from one specimen sequenced in a study of radiotherapy plus CTLA-4 blockade in lung cancer. The protocol was immunoSEQ multiplex PCR, while the TCRdb copy is restricted to in-frame clones and leaves out a portion. The sample lists around 100,000 clones, 81% occurring once. The sequenced sample was peripheral blood, obtained from a patient treated with radiotherapy plus ipilimumab. All receptors come from a human donor with non-small cell lung cancer that progressed on radiotherapy plus ipilimumab. Some clones in this sample may be carry-over from other donors' samples.

The CDR3 nucleotides are TGTGCCAGCAGCTCGGGACTAGCGGGGGGCTCCTACAATGAGCAGTTCTTC. This sequence encodes CASSSGLAGGSYNEQFF. The chain has TRBV7-9 and TRBJ2-1; 15 nucleotides align to TRBD2. The CDR3 has 17 amino acids. With V trimmed by 4 bases and J by 0 bases, 1 base remained unmatched. Germline CDR1 SEHNR, CDR2 FQNEAQ (reference sequence).

The J gene is TRBJ2-1, the V gene TRBV29-1; no reliable D call. Trimming pared 0 bases from V and 2 bases from J, leaving 17 bases between. CDR3 length: 17 amino acids. Germline V gene data show CDR1 as SQVTM and CDR2 as ANQGSEA. CDR3 in amino acids: CSVEETLSAPTYNEQFF. As DNA, the CDR3 is TGCAGCGTTGAAGAAACCCTCTCGGCTCCAACCTACAATGAGCAGTTCTTC.

The table lists this clone with a count of one. The chain has TRBV7-3 and TRBJ2-5; no firm D call. The CDR3 is made up of 13 amino acids. V was cut by 3 bases and J by 4 bases, with 9 bases left in between. Germline V CDR1 and CDR2: SGHTA, FQGTGA. CDR3: CASSFTGRETQYF. CDR3 nucleotides: TGTGCCAGCAGCTTCACCGGACGAGAGACCCAGTACTTC.

The V and J genes are TRBV7-2 and TRBJ1-4; D is uncertain. The CDR3 is made up of 14 amino acids. V was clipped by 5 bases and J by 6 bases, with 13 bases between them. Germline V gene lookup returns CDR1 SGHTA and CDR2 FQGNSA. The CDR3 sequence: CASSQGSPHEKLFF. The CDR3 region has the DNA TGTGCCAGCAGCCAAGGGTCCCCGCATGAAAAACTGTTTTTT.

Here the CDR3 DNA reads TGCGCCAGCAGCCCGAGCAGGACGGATACGCAGTATTTT. It translates to CASSPSRTDTQYF. J is TRBJ2-3 and V is TRBV5-1; D gene uncertain. The CDR3 is 13 amino acids. CDR1 is SGHRS, CDR2 YFSETQ, per germline. V was trimmed by 4 bases and J by 6 bases, leaving 12 bases between them.

The rearrangement links TRBV28 to TRBJ1-5; no clear D gene. CDR1 and CDR2 from the germline V gene are MDHEN and SYDVKM. Trimming shortened V by 4 bases and J by 0 bases, and 13 bases separated the two germline ends. CDR3 length equals 16 residues. The CDR3 sequence is CASSSTPTYSNQPQHF. Written as DNA, the CDR3 is TGTGCCAGCAGTTCAACCCCGACGTATAGCAATCAGCCCCAGCATTTT. Looking up the rest from reference TRBV28 and TRBJ1-5 gives the full variable domain: DVKVTQSSRYLVKRTGEKVFLECVQDMDHENMFWYRQDPGLGLRLIYFSYDVKMKEKGDIPEGYSVSREKKERFSLILESASTNQTSMYLCASSSTPTYSNQPQHFGDGTRLSIL.

Here the CDR3 DNA reads TGTGCCAGTAGTATCCCGCCAGGGGGGCTCTATGGCTACACCTTC. This translates into CASSIPPGGLYGYTF. The chain has TRBV19 and TRBJ1-2, with 7 bases identical to TRBD1. CDR1 and CDR2 (germline): LNHDA, SQIVND (reference sequence). The CDR3 sequence is 15 residues long. V lost 3 bases to trimming and J lost 4 bases; unmatched junction nucleotides: 8.

The rearrangement uses TRBV11-2 and TRBJ2-7, with 8 bases fitting TRBD1. Germline values: CDR1 SGHAT, CDR2 FQNNGV. The V gene end was trimmed by 2 bases and the J gene end by 2 bases; junction bases not matched to a gene: 2. This CDR3 contains 14 residues. The CDR3 loop is CASSLSTGAYEQYF. The CDR3 nucleotides are TGTGCCAGCAGCTTATCGACAGGGGCCTACGAGCAGTACTTC.

This clone was seen once. This chain joins TRBV7-8 and TRBJ2-2; D gene unclear. The CDR3 sequence is 14 residues long. V was pared by 5 bases and J by 3 bases, with 10 bases between. Germline V gene lookup returns CDR1 SGHVS and CDR2 FQNEAQ. CDR3 nucleotides: TGTGCCAGCAGCCTCCCCTTGTACACCGGGGAGCTGTTTTTT. It encodes CASSLPLYTGELFF.

The V call is TRBV6-5, the J call TRBJ2-5, with D possibly being TRBD1 or TRBD2 (5 bases each). Trimming pared 5 bases from V and 2 bases from J, leaving 15 bases between. This CDR3 region has 15 residues. CDR1 is MNHEY, CDR2 SVGAGI, per germline. CDR3 sequence (DNA): TGTGCCAGCAGTCCCCGGGAAAGGGGTCAAGAGACCCAGTACTTC. It codes for CASSPRERGQETQYF.

The chain is built from TRBV7-6 and TRBJ1-4; no clear D gene. Deletions cut 3 bases from V and 5 bases from J, with 7 bases between. CDR1 SGHVS and CDR2 FNYEAQ come from the germline V gene. The CDR3 spans 13 residues. DNA for the CDR3: TGTGCCAGCAGCTTTTATCAGAATGAAAAACTGTTTTTT. Translation gives CASSFYQNEKLFF.

The sample holds a few counts of this clone. V usage is TRBV7-2 and J usage is TRBJ2-7, with a weak D call TRBD1 (5 bases). V shed 6 bases and J shed 0 bases, with 12 bases lying between them. CDR3 length: 14 residues. The germline V gene encodes CDR1 SGHTA and CDR2 FQGNSA. Written as DNA, the CDR3 is TGTGCCAGCAGTCAGGGAAGGCTCTCCTACGAGCAGTACTTC. It is translated as CASSQGRLSYEQYF.

The chain has TRBV2 and TRBJ2-5; a possible D gene is TRBD1 (5 bases). Germline loops: CDR1 SNHLY, CDR2 FYNNEI. V lost 3 bases and J lost 6, with 8 bases in between. The CDR3 runs 12 residues. For the CDR3, the DNA is TGTGCCAGCAGTGACAGGGCCCAGACCCAGTACTTC. This codes for CASSDRAQTQYF.

A few counts support this clone. V and J are TRBV19 and TRBJ2-3, with 7 bases matching TRBD1. The J segment lost 6 bases and the V segment lost 4 bases, leaving 10 bases of the junction unmatched. Germline V gene lookup returns CDR1 LNHDA and CDR2 SQIVND (reference sequence). CDR3 length: 15 residues. The CDR3 DNA is TGTGCCAGTAGTAACCCACAGGGGCCAGGGGATACGCAGTATTTT. It specifies CASSNPQGPGDTQYF.